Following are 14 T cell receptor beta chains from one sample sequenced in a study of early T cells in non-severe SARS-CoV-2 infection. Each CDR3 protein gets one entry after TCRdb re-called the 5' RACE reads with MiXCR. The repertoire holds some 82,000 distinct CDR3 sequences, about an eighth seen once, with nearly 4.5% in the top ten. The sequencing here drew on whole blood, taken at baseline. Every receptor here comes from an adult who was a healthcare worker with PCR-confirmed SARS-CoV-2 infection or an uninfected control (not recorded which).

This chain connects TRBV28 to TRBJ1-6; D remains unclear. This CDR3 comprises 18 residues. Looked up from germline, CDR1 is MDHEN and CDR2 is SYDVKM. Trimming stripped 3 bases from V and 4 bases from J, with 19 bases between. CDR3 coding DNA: TGTGCCAGCAGTTTGAGTGCGGGTGGCCCTCCGTATAATTCACCCCTCCACTTT. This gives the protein CASSLSAGGPPYNSPLHF. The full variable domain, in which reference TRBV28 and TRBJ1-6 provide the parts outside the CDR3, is DVKVTQSSRYLVKRTGEKVFLECVQDMDHENMFWYRQDPGLGLRLIYFSYDVKMKEKGDIPEGYSVSREKKERFSLILESASTNQTSMYLCASSLSAGGPPYNSPLHFGNGTRLTVT.

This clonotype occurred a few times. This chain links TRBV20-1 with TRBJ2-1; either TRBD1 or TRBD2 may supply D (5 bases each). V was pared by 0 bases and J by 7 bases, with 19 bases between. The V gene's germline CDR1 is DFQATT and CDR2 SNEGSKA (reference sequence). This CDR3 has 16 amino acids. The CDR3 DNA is TGCAGTGCTAGAGATGACCGGGGCCCAGGAGCAAATGAGCAGTTCTTC. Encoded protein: CSARDDRGPGANEQFF.

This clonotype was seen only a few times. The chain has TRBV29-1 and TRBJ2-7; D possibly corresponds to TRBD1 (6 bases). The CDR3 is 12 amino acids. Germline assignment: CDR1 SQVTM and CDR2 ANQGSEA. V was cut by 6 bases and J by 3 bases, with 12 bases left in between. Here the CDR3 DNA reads TGCAGCGTAGAACAGGGAAACTACGAGCAGTACTTC. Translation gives CSVEQGNYEQYF.

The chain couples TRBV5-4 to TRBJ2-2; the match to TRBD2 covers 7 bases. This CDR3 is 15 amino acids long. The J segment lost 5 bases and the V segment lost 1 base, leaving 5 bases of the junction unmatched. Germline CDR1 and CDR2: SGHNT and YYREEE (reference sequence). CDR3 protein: CASSLRLAETGELFF. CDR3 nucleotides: TGTGCCAGCAGCTTGCGGCTAGCGGAAACCGGGGAGCTGTTTTTT.

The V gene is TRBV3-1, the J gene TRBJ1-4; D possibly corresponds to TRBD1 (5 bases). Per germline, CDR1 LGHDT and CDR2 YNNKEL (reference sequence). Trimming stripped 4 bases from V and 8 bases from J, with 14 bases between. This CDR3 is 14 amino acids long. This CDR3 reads CASSRVTREEKLFF. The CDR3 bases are TGTGCCAGCAGCCGCGTTACCAGGGAAGAAAAACTGTTTTTT.

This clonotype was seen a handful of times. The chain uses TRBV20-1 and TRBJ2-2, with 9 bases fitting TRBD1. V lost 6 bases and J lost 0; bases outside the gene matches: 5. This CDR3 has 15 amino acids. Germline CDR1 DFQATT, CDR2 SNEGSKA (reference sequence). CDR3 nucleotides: TGCAGTGCCAGTTGGGACAGGGCGAACACCGGGGAGCTGTTTTTT. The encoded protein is CSASWDRANTGELFF.

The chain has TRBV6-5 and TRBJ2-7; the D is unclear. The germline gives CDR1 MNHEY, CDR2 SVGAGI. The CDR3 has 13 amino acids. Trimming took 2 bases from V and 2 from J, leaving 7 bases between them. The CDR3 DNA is TGTGCCAGCAGTTACCGGCAGGCCTACGAGCAGTACTTC. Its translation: CASSYRQAYEQYF.

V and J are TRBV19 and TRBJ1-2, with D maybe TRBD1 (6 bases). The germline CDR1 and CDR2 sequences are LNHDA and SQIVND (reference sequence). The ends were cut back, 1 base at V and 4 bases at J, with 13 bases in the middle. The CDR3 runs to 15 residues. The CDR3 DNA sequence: TGTGCCAGTAGTATAGCGGCAGGGGTGGTCTATGGCTACACCTTC. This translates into CASSIAAGVVYGYTF. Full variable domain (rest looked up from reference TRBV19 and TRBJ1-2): DGGITQSPKYLFRKEGQNVTLSCEQNLNHDAMYWYRQDPGQGLRLIYYSQIVNDFQKGDIAEGYSVSREKKESFPLTVTSAQKNPTAFYLCASSIAAGVVYGYTFGSGTRLTVV.

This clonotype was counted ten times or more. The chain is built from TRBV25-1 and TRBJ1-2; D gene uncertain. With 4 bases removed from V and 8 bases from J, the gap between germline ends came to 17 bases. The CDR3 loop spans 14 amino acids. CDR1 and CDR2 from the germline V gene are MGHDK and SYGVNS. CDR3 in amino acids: CASSANPNREGYTF. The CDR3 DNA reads TGTGCCAGCAGTGCCAACCCTAACCGGGAGGGCTACACCTTC.

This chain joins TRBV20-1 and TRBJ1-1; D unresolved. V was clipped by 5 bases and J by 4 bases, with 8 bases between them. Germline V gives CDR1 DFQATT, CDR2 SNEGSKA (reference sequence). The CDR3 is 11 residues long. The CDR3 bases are TGCAGTGCTGTAGCAGTCACTGAAGCTTTCTTT. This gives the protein CSAVAVTEAFF.

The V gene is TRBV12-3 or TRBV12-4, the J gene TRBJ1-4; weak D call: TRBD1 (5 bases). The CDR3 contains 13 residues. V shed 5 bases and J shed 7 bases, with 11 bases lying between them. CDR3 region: CASSLSGAEKLFF. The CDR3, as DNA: TGTGCCAGCAGTCTCTCTGGGGCTGAAAAACTGTTTTTT.

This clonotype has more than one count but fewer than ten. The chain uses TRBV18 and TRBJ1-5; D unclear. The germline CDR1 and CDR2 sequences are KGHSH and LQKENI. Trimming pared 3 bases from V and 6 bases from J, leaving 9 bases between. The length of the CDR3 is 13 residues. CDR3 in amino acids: CASSPERVQPQHF. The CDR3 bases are TGTGCCAGCTCACCGGAGAGGGTTCAGCCCCAGCATTTT.

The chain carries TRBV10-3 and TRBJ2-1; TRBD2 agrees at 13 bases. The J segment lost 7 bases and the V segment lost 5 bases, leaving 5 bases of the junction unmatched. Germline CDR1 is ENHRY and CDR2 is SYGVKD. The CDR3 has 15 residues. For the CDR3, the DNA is TGTGCCATCAGTTCGACTAGCGGGGGGCGGAATGAGCAGTTCTTC. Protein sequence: CAISSTSGGRNEQFF.

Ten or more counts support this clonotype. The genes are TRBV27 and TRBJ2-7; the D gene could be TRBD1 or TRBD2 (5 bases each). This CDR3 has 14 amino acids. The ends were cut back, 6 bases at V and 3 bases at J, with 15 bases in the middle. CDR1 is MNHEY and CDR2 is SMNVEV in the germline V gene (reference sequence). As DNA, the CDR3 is TGTGCCAGCAGCCTACACACAGGACTCTACGAGCAGTACTTC. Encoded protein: CASSLHTGLYEQYF.